The clone carrying this T cell receptor (beta chain) showed up just once. The antigen remains unidentified. V lost 6 bases to trimming and J lost 6 bases, with 11 bases between them. The V gene's germline CDR1 is LNHDA and CDR2 SQIVND (reference sequence). The CDR3 is 13 residues long. These data come from a study of CD8+CD57+ T cells in acquired aplastic anemia. Study as a whole: Quantities of DNA derived from sorted CD4+ and CD8+ cells averaged approximately 3 ug.

Genomic DNA, the template, was used for profiling of the TCR beta VDJ and CDR3. Each CDR3 protein gets one entry after TCRdb re-called the reads with MiXCR. The sample has approximately 99,000 distinct CDR3 sequences, around 49% seen once. Findings of the study overall: Patients and controls were not found to differ significantly in CD8+ Simpson's diversity.

This clonotype was sampled from a human donor in good health, serving as a control. The chain recombines TRBV19 with TRBJ2-2; the D call may be TRBD1 or TRBD2 (5 bases each). The sample comprised sorted CD4+, CD8+, or CD8+CD57+ T cells (not recorded which) from PBMCs. CDR3 in amino acids: CASSGAGAGELFF. CDR3 nucleotides: TGTGCCAGTAGCGGGGCCGGAGCCGGGGAGCTGTTTTTT. The complete variable domain, with remaining parts taken from reference TRBV19 and TRBJ2-2, reads DGGITQSPKYLFRKEGQNVTLSCEQNLNHDAMYWYRQDPGQGLRLIYYSQIVNDFQKGDIAEGYSVSREKKESFPLTVTSAQKNPTAFYLCASSGAGAGELFFGEGSRLTVL.